These T cell receptor beta chains were read from a single sample in a study of blood T cell repertoires in COVID-19. Assay used: immunoSEQ multiplex PCR; TCRdb lists only in-frame clones, some missing. Among approximately 180,000 clones, around 89% were seen once, and the ten largest hold roughly 4.7%. Sequences were obtained from peripheral blood. Receptors were obtained from a human donor in a cohort sampled during active COVID-19. Each CDR3 is given with its conserved first and last residue. The D gene is left open where the match is weak. Clone size appears in some rows only: once, few, many, or a class for an expanded clone.

D gene	J gene	V gene	clone size	CDR3 DNA	CDR3 protein
-	TRBJ2-7	TRBV2	-	TGTGCCAGCAGTGAATCACAGGGCCCCTACGAGCAGTACTTC	CASSESQGPYEQYF
-	TRBJ2-7	TRBV7-2	-	TGTGCCAGCAGCTTAAACTGGGGGGCCTACGAGCAGTACTTC	CASSLNWGAYEQYF
TRBD1	TRBJ2-7	TRBV27	-	TGTGCCAGCAGTCTAGGACAGGCGAGCTCCTACGAGCAGTACTTC	CASSLGQASSYEQYF
TRBD1	TRBJ2-7	TRBV19	-	TGTGCCAGTAGTATGGACAGGGAGTATTCCGAGCAGTACTTC	CASSMDREYSEQYF
-	TRBJ2-3	TRBV4-2	-	TGTGCCAGCAGCCACCCCCCTAGTAATACGCAGTATTTT	CASSHPPSNTQYF
-	TRBJ1-2	TRBV30	-	TGTGCCTGGAGTCCCCGGACAGTCTGGACCTTC	CAWSPRTVWTF
TRBD1	TRBJ1-2	TRBV27	-	TGTGCCAGCAGTTTAGGCCCGGGACAGGTCGACCTAAAGAATGGCTACACCTTC	CASSLGPGQVDLKNGYTF
-	TRBJ2-1	TRBV19	-	TGTGCCAGTACCAGAAAAGGAGGCGTCAATGAGCAGTTCTTC	CASTRKGGVNEQFF
-	TRBJ1-2	TRBV5-6	-	TGTGCCAGCAGCCAGACTACTTGGACAGCGAGAGGCTACACCTTC	CASSQTTWTARGYTF
-	TRBJ2-7	TRBV5-5	once	TGTGCCAGCAGCTTGATCCTTTTAGGGGGCGAGCAGTACTTC	CASSLILLGGEQYF
TRBD1	TRBJ2-1	TRBV7-9	-	TGTGCCAGCACCTTGCTCGCAGGGGGCAGGAATGAGCAGTTCTTC	CASTLLAGGRNEQFF
TRBD1	TRBJ2-3	TRBV27	-	TGTGCCAGCAGTTTGGAGGGGACAGGGACATATACGCAGTATTTT	CASSLEGTGTYTQYF
-	TRBJ1-4	TRBV5-1	-	TGCGCCAGCAGCCTCAGAACAACTAATGAAAAACTGTTTTTT	CASSLRTTNEKLFF
TRBD2	TRBJ2-7	TRBV7-9	once	TGTGCCAGCAGCCCCGGGAGCGGGAGTTTATCCTACGAGCAGTACTTC	CASSPGSGSLSYEQYF
-	TRBJ1-2	TRBV7-2	-	TGTGCCAGCAGCTCCCAGTCCGTTTCTAACTATGGCTACACCTTC	CASSSQSVSNYGYTF
-	TRBJ1-1	TRBV5-8	-	TGTGCCAGCAGCTACCGGCAGGGCCGGAGGGCTGAAGCTTTCTTT	CASSYRQGRRAEAFF
-	TRBJ2-7	TRBV6-2/TRBV6-3	-	TGTGCCAGCAGTTCTCGCCCAGCCTACGAGCAGTACTTC	CASSSRPAYEQYF
TRBD1	TRBJ1-3	TRBV6-6	-	TGTGCCAGCAGACCTCGACAGGGGGGCTCTGGAAACACCATATATTTT	CASRPRQGGSGNTIYF
-	TRBJ2-3	TRBV7-9	-	TGTGCCATCCCTGTTAGAAGCACAGATACGCAGTATTTT	CAIPVRSTDTQYF
-	TRBJ1-1	TRBV2	-	TGTGCCAGCAGTGATCGGGGGGTGGGGACTGAAGCTTTCTTT	CASSDRGVGTEAFF
-	TRBJ2-7	TRBV7-6	-	TGTGCCAGCAGCTTAGGACCAGCGAACTCCTACGAGCAGTACTTC	CASSLGPANSYEQYF
TRBD2	TRBJ2-7	TRBV2	-	TGTGCCGGTCAGGGGGCTAGCGGGAGCCGGAGCTCCTACGAGCAGTACTTC	CAGQGASGSRSSYEQYF
TRBD1	TRBJ2-7	TRBV4-2	-	TGTGCCAGCAGCCAGGGGGGGGGACAGGGGCTTGGCGAGCAGTACTTC	CASSQGGGQGLGEQYF
TRBD2	TRBJ2-5	TRBV27	-	TGTGCCAGCAGTTTACGACCCCCCGGGACTAGCGCGAAGACCCAGTACTTC	CASSLRPPGTSAKTQYF
-	TRBJ1-2	TRBV7-2	-	TGTGCCAGCAGCTCCTGGGAGGGTGGAGGCTACACCTTC	CASSSWEGGGYTF
TRBD2	TRBJ2-5	TRBV5-1	-	TGCGCCAGCAGCCCCCAACGACTAGCGGGGCAAGAGACCCAGTACTTC	CASSPQRLAGQETQYF
TRBD2	TRBJ2-7	TRBV19	-	TGTGCCAGTAGTATACTTAGCGGGACTGGTAAATACGAGCAGTACTTC	CASSILSGTGKYEQYF
TRBD2	TRBJ2-1	TRBV5-1	-	TGCGCCAGCAGCTTGGATCCGCGGGGACTATACAATGAGCAGTTCTTC	CASSLDPRGLYNEQFF
TRBD2	TRBJ2-3	TRBV9	-	TGTGCCAGCAGCCCCTGGACTAGCGGGAAGTCAGATACGCAGTATTTT	CASSPWTSGKSDTQYF
TRBD2	TRBJ2-1	TRBV28	-	TGTGCCAGCAGTAAGACTAGCGGGGCCTACAATGAGCAGTTCTTC	CASSKTSGAYNEQFF
TRBD1	TRBJ1-2	TRBV28	-	TGTGCCAGCAGTTTGACAGGGAAATATGGCTACACCTTC	CASSLTGKYGYTF
-	TRBJ1-4	TRBV28	-	TGTGCCAGCGCAGGGGACGTTCGCAATGAAAAACTGTTTTTT	CASAGDVRNEKLFF
TRBD1	TRBJ2-3	TRBV19	-	TGTGCCAGTAGTGTGACAGGGGGAGACACAGATACGCAGTATTTT	CASSVTGGDTDTQYF
TRBD1	TRBJ1-1	TRBV4-3	-	TGCGCCAGCAGCCAAGATGTGATACGAGGACAGGGGGTGAACACTGAAGCTTTCTTT	CASSQDVIRGQGVNTEAFF
-	TRBJ1-2	TRBV7-2	-	TGTGCCAGCAGCTATCGGGCAGGGAACCTACTTGAAGGCTACACCTTC	CASSYRAGNLLEGYTF
TRBD1	TRBJ2-2	TRBV28	few	TGTGCCAGCAGCTCCGGGACAGGGGACACCGGGGAGCTGTTTTTT	CASSSGTGDTGELFF
TRBD1	TRBJ1-5	TRBV10-1	once	TGCGCCACTCGGCAACAGGGGGCCCTTGAGCATTTT	CATRQQGALEHF
TRBD1	TRBJ1-1	TRBV12-3/TRBV12-4	few	TGTGCCAGCAGTTGGGACAGAAACACTGAAGCTTTCTTT	CASSWDRNTEAFF
-	TRBJ2-3	TRBV10-3	-	TGTGCCATCAGTGAGTCGGCGGGATCCACAGATACGCAGTATTTT	CAISESAGSTDTQYF
TRBD2	TRBJ2-2	TRBV11-2	-	TGTGCCAGCAGCCCACTAGCGGGATCTGGGGAGCTGTTTTTT	CASSPLAGSGELFF